This T cell receptor (beta chain) originates from a study of naive and memory T cell subsets. Study conclusions and caveats: Naive and memory repertoire findings lacked a ground truth for validation.

CDR3 length: 15 amino acids. The germline gives CDR1 MDHEN, CDR2 SYDVKM. V lost 2 bases to trimming and J lost 3 bases, with 12 bases between them. The beta constant-region primer was an equimolar mix of two oligonucleotides covering TRBC1 and TRBC2. TCRdb re-called the UMI-ligation and nested PCR reads through MiXCR, storing one row per CDR3 protein. The profile shows 81,000 or so distinct CDR3 sequences, around 7% of them singletons. CD8 T cells were positively selected from what remained after CD4 positive selection. Cells stained for CD3, CD4, CD8, CD45RA, CD27 and viability were sorted into four CD45RA/CD27 subsets. In regard to this clonotype: Its antigen is not known.

The rearrangement joins TRBV28 to TRBJ2-3, with unresolved D. Sequencing was performed on central memory CD4+ T cells from blood. The TCR originated in a human donor in good health. The CDR3: CASSLGGRLTDTQYF. The CDR3 DNA follows: TGTGCCAGCAGTTTAGGTGGAAGGTTGACAGATACGCAGTATTTT.